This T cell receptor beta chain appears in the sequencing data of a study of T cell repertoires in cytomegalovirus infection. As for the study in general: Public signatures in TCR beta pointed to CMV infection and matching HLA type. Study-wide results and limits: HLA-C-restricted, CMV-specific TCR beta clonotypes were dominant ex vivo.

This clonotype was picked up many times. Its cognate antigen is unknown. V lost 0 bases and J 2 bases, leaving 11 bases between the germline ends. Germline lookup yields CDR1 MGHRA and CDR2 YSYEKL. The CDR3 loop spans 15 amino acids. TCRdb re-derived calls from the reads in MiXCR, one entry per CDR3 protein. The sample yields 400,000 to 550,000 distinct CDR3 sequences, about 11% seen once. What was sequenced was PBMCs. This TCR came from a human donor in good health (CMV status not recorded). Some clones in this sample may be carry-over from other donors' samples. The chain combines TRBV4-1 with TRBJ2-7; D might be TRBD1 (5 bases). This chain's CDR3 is CASSQEVAGTYEQYF. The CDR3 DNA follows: TGCGCCAGCAGCCAAGAGGTGGCAGGGACCTACGAGCAGTACTTC.